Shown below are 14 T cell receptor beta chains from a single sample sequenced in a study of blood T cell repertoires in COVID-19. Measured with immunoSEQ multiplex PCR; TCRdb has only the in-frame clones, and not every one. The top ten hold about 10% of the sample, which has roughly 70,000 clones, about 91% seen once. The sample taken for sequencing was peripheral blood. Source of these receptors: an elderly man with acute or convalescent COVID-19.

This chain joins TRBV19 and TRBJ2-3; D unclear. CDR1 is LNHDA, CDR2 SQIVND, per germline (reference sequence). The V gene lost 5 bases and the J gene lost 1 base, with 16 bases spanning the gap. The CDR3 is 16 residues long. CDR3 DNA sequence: TGTGCCAGTAGTGTATGGGTTGCCGGAGGCACAGATACGCAGTATTTT. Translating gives CASSVWVAGGTDTQYF.

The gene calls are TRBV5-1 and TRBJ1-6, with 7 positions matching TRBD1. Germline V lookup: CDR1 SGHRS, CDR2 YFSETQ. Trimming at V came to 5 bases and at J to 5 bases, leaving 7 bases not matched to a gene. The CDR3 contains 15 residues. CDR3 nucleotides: TGCGCCAGCAGGCTCGGGACAGCCAATAATTCACCCCTCCACTTT. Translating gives CASRLGTANNSPLHF. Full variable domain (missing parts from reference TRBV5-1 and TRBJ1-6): KAGVTQTPRYLIKTRGQQVTLSCSPISGHRSVSWYQQTPGQGLQFLFEYFSETQRNKGNFPGRFSGRQFSNSRSEMNVSTLELGDSALYLCASRLGTANNSPLHFGNGTRLTVT.

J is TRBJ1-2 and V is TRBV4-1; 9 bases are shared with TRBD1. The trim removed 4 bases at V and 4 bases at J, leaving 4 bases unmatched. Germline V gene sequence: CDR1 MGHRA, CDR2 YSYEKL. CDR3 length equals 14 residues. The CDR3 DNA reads TGCGCCAGCAGCCCGAAGACAGGGGGCTATGGCTACACCTTC. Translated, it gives CASSPKTGGYGYTF.

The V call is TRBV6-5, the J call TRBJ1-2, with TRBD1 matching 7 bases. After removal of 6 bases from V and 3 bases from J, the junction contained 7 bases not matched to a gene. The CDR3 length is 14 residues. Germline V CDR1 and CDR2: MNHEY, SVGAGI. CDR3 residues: CASRKTGTDYGYTF. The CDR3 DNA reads TGTGCCAGCAGGAAAACCGGGACAGACTATGGCTACACCTTC.

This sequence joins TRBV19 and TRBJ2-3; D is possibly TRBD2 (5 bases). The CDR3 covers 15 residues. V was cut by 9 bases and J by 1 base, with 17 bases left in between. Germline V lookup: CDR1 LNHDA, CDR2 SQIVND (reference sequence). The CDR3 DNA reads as TGTGCCAGCGTCCCTGGAAGCGGAGGCACAGATACGCAGTATTTT. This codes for CASVPGSGGTDTQYF.

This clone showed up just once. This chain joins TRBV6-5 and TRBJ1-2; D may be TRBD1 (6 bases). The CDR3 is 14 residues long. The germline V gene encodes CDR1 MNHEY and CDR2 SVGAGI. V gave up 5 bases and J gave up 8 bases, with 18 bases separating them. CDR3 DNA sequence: TGTGCCAGCAGTAACCGGGACACAATCTGGGGCTACACCTTC. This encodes CASSNRDTIWGYTF.

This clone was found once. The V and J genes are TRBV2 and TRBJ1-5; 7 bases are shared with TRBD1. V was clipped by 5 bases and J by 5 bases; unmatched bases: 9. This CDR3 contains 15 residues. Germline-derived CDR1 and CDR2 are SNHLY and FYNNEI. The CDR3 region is CASSLIQGLHQPQHF. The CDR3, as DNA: TGTGCCAGCAGTTTAATACAGGGGCTCCATCAGCCCCAGCATTTT. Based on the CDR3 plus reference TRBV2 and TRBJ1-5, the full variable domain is EPEVTQTPSHQVTQMGQEVILRCVPISNHLYFYWYRQILGQKVEFLVSFYNNEISEKSEIFDDQFSVERPDGSNFTLKIRSTKLEDSAMYFCASSLIQGLHQPQHFGDGTRLSIL.

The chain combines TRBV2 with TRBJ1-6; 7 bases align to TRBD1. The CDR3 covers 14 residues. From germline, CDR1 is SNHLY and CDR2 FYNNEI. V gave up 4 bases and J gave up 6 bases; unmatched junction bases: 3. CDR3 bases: TGTGCCAGCAGTGGGGACAGTACTAATTCACCCCTCCACTTT. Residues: CASSGDSTNSPLHF.

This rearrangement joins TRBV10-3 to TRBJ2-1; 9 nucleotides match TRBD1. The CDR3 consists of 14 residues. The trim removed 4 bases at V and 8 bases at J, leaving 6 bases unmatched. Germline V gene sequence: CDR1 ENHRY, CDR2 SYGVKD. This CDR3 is CAISGQGGLDEQFF. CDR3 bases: TGTGCCATCAGTGGACAGGGGGGGTTGGATGAGCAGTTCTTC.

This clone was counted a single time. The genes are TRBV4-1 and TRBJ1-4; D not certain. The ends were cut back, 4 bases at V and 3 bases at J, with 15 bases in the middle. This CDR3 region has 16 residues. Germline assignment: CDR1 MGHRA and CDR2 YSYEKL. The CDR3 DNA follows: TGCGCCAGCAGCCTTATTGGAGGGAGGTCTAATGAAAAACTGTTTTTT. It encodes CASSLIGGRSNEKLFF.

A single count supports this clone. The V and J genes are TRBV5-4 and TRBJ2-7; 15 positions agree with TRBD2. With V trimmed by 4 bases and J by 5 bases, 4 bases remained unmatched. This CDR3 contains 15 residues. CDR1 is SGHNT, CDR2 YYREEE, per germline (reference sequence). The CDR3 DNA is TGTGCCAGCAGCCCCGGGACTAGCGGGGGGCACGAGCAGTACTTC. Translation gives CASSPGTSGGHEQYF. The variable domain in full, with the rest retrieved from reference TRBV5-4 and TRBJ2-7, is ETGVTQSPTHLIKTRGQQVTLRCSSQSGHNTVSWYQQALGQGPQFIFQYYREEENGRGNFPPRFSGLQFPNYSSELNVNALELDDSALYLCASSPGTSGGHEQYFGPGTRLTVT.

The DNA of the CDR3 is TGTGCCAGCAGCTTGGCCCCGGGATATAGTAATTCACCCCTCCACTTT. This translates into CASSLAPGYSNSPLHF. This sequence joins TRBV5-8 and TRBJ1-6; no clear D gene. Trimming removed 0 bases from V and 6 bases from J, with 13 bases in between. CDR1 SGHTS and CDR2 YDEGEE come from the germline V gene. This CDR3 spans 16 amino acids.

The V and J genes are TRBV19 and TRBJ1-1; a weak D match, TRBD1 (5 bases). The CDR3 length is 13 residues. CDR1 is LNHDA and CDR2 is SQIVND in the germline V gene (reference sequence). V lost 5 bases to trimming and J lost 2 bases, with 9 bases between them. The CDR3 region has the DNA TGTGCCAGTAGTTCACAGGTTAACACTGAAGCTTTCTTT. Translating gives CASSSQVNTEAFF.

As DNA, the CDR3 is TGTGCCAGCAGTACCCTCGACAGATCCTACGAGCAGTACTTC. Protein sequence: CASSTLDRSYEQYF. The chain carries TRBV27 and TRBJ2-7; the D gene is possibly TRBD1 (5 bases). The CDR3 totals 14 residues. CDR1 is MNHEY, CDR2 SMNVEV, per germline (reference sequence). V lost 5 bases and J lost 1, with 12 bases in between.